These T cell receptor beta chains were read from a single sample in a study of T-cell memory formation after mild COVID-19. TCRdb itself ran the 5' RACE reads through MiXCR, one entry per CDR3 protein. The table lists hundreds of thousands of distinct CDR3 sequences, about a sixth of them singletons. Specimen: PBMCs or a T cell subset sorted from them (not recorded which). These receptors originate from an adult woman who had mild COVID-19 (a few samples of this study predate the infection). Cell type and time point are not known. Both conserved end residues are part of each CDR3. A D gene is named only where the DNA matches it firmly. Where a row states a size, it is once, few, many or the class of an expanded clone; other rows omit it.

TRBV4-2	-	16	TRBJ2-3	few	CASSQDYRVGTDTQYF	TGTGCCAGCAGCCAAGACTACCGAGTAGGCACAGATACGCAGTATTTT
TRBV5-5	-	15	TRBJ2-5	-	CASSFTGIRQETQYF	TGTGCCAGCAGCTTCACAGGGATACGGCAAGAGACCCAGTACTTC
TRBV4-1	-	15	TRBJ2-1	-	CASSQDWSGAIEQFF	TGCGCCAGCAGCCAAGATTGGTCAGGAGCAATTGAGCAGTTCTTC
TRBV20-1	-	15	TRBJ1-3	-	CSAIDPGTPGNTIYF	TGCAGTGCTATTGATCCCGGGACCCCCGGAAACACCATATATTTT
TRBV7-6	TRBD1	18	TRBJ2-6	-	CASSLVAGGADGANVLTF	TGTGCCAGCAGCTTAGTTGCAGGGGGCGCGGATGGGGCCAACGTCCTGACTTTC
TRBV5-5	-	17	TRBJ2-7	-	CASSLDPVSAQLYEQYF	TGTGCCAGCAGCTTGGATCCGGTGTCAGCGCAGCTTTACGAGCAGTACTTC
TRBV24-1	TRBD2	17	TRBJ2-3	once	CATSGNPGLSEPDTQYF	TGTGCCACCAGTGGTAATCCGGGACTATCCGAACCAGATACGCAGTATTTT
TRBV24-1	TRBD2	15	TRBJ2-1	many	CATSDITSGGYEQFF	TGTGCCACCAGTGATATAACTAGCGGGGGCTATGAGCAGTTCTTC
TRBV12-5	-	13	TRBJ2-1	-	CASGLGQGGEQFF	TGTGCTAGTGGTTTGGGACAGGGAGGAGAGCAGTTCTTC
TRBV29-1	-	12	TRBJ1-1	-	CSVARQNTEAFF	TGCAGCGTTGCAAGACAGAACACTGAAGCTTTCTTT
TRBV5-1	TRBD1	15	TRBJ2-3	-	CASSFGQGGTDTQYF	TGCGCCAGCAGCTTTGGACAGGGAGGCACAGATACGCAGTATTTT
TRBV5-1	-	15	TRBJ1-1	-	CASSLEGGRGTEAFF	TGCGCCAGCAGCTTGGAGGGGGGGCGTGGAACTGAAGCTTTCTTT
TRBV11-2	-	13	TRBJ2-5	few	CASSFEPGETQYF	TGTGCCAGCAGCTTCGAACCCGGGGAGACCCAGTACTTC
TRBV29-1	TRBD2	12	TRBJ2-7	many	CSVGGLAWEQYF	TGCAGCGTTGGGGGACTAGCGTGGGAGCAGTACTTC
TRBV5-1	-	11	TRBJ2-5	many	CASREQETQYF	TGTGCCAGCAGGGAGCAAGAGACCCAGTACTTC
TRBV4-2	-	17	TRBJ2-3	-	CASSQDALRGPTDTQYF	TGTGCCAGCAGCCAAGATGCCCTCAGGGGCCCCACAGATACGCAGTATTTT
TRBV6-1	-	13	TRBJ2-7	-	CASSGRGWYEQYF	TGTGCCAGCAGTGGGAGGGGATGGTACGAGCAGTACTTC
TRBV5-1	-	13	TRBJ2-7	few	CASSRGEIYEQYF	TGCGCCAGCAGCCGGGGAGAGATATACGAGCAGTACTTC
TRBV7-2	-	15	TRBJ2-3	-	CASSYSSGTRDTQYF	TGTGCCAGCAGCTATTCTTCGGGGACGAGAGATACGCAGTATTTT
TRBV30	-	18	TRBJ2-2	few	CAWSPLALPGPGGGELFF	TGTGCCTGGAGTCCACTCGCCCTCCCGGGCCCCGGCGGCGGGGAGCTGTTTTTT
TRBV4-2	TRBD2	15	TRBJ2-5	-	CASSHTTGLATFQYF	TGTGCCAGCAGCCATACTACGGGACTAGCGACCTTCCAGTACTTC
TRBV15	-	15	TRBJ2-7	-	CATSRDQQLSYEQYF	TGTGCCACCAGCAGAGATCAACAGTTATCCTACGAGCAGTACTTC
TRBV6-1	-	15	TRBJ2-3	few	CASRLTGSHTDTQYF	TGTGCCAGCAGACTCACGGGATCACACACAGATACGCAGTATTTT
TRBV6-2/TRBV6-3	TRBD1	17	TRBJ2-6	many	CASSRGQGWAGANVLTF	TGTGCCAGCAGTAGAGGACAGGGATGGGCTGGGGCCAACGTCCTGACTTTC
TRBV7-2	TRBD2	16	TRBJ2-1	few	CASSLPGLAGVGEQFF	TGTGCCAGCAGCTTACCCGGACTAGCGGGAGTTGGTGAGCAGTTCTTC
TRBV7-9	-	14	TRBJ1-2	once	CASSLARDHYGYTF	TGTGCCAGCAGCTTAGCGCGGGATCACTATGGCTACACCTTC
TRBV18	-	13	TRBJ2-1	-	CASSPADYNEQFF	TGTGCCAGCTCACCAGCGGACTACAATGAGCAGTTCTTC
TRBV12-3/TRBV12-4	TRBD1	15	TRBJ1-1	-	CASNPVGQGNTEAFF	TGTGCCAGCAACCCGGTAGGACAGGGGAACACTGAAGCTTTCTTT
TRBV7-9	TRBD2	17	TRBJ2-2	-	CASSLSGLAVNTGELFF	TGTGCCAGCAGCTTATCAGGACTAGCGGTTAACACCGGGGAGCTGTTTTTT
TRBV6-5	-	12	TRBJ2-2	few	CASSLDRWKLFF	TGTGCCAGCAGTTTAGACAGGTGGAAGCTGTTTTTT
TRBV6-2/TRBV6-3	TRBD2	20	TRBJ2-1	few	CASSYSYGLAGPSRAQPPFF	TGTGCCAGCAGTTACAGTTATGGGCTAGCGGGACCCTCAAGAGCACAACCCCCGTTCTTC
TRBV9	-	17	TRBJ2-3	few	CASSAHPGPPGTDTQYF	TGTGCCAGCAGCGCTCACCCGGGACCCCCGGGCACAGATACGCAGTATTTT
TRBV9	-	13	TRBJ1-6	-	CASSVEGVAPLHF	TGTGCCAGCAGCGTAGAGGGGGTAGCACCCCTCCACTTT
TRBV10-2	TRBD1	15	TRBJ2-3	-	CASTQQGTSTDTQYF	TGCGCCAGCACCCAACAGGGGACCAGCACAGATACGCAGTATTTT
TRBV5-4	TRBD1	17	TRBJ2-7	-	CASSSGSRGTDIYEQYF	TGTGCCAGCAGCTCGGGTTCCAGGGGGACAGATATCTACGAGCAGTACTTC
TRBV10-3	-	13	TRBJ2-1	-	CAISEVLGGEQFF	TGTGCCATCAGTGAGGTCCTAGGGGGTGAGCAGTTCTTC
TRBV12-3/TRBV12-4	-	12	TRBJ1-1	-	CASRLMGAGAFF	TGTGCCAGCAGGCTAATGGGGGCCGGAGCTTTCTTT